Below, 8 T cell receptor beta chains from the same sample are listed, as sequenced in a study of human T cells and chemical hapten exposure. Time point reported: patch test 1, 2 weeks after DPC sensitization. The treatment denotes: therapeutic diphenylcyclopropenone sensitization with weekly scalp DPC. TCRdb ran MiXCR on the RACE reads and lists one entry per CDR3 protein. Here the sample spans some 94,000 distinct CDR3 sequences, 9.5% to 15% being singletons. This sample comprised whole blood, obtained in connection with sensitization to the hapten diphenylcyclopropenone (DPC). The origin of the receptors is a woman aged 40 to 50 with alopecia areata. Some clones in this sample may be carry-over from other donors' samples.

Ten or more counts support this clonotype. The chain employs TRBV28 and TRBJ2-5; no clear D. Looked up from germline, CDR1 is MDHEN and CDR2 is SYDVKM. Trimming removed 3 bases at V and 4 bases at J, with 9 bases between. The CDR3 is made up of 13 amino acids. CDR3 region: CASSFRSRETQYF. In nucleotides, the CDR3 is TGTGCCAGCAGTTTTCGTAGTAGAGAGACCCAGTACTTC.

The V call is TRBV29-1, the J call TRBJ2-3, with no clear D. The CDR3 loop spans 12 amino acids. Trimming stripped 7 bases from V and 6 bases from J, with 14 bases between. Germline CDR1 SQVTM, CDR2 ANQGSEA. CDR3 nucleotide sequence: TGCAGCGCCACACCACTCGGGGATACGCAGTATTTT. Translated, it gives CSATPLGDTQYF.

The chain combines TRBV12-3 or TRBV12-4 with TRBJ2-1, with D tentatively TRBD2 (6 bases). This CDR3 is 14 amino acids long. The V end lost 5 bases, the J end lost 3 bases, and 11 bases lay between the germline ends. The chain's CDR3 is CASSKAGSYNEQFF. The CDR3 DNA reads as TGTGCCAGCAGTAAAGCGGGTAGCTACAATGAGCAGTTCTTC.

In this sample, this clonotype turned up a few times. The chain carries TRBV7-8 and TRBJ2-2; unclear D gene. The CDR3 consists of 15 residues. The V and J ends lost 3 bases and 1 base respectively, with 9 bases between them. CDR1 and CDR2 (germline): SGHVS, FQNEAQ. The CDR3 sequence: CASSLPTWNTGELFF. The CDR3 nucleotides are TGTGCCAGCAGCTTGCCGACCTGGAACACCGGGGAGCTGTTTTTT. Together with reference TRBV7-8 and TRBJ2-2, the CDR3 gives the full variable domain: GAGVSQSPRYKVAKRGQDVALRCDPISGHVSLFWYQQALGQGPEFLTYFQNEAQLDKSGLPSDRFFAERPEGSVSTLKIQRTQQEDSAVYLCASSLPTWNTGELFFGEGSRLTVL.

The V call is TRBV3-1, the J call TRBJ2-7, with 15 bases matching TRBD2. V was pared by 1 base and J by 2 bases, with 0 bases of the junction left unmatched. The CDR3 contains 16 residues. Germline CDR1 and CDR2: LGHDT and YNNKEL (reference sequence). In DNA, the CDR3 is TGTGCCAGCAGCCAAGGGACTAGCGGGAGGGCCTACGAGCAGTACTTC. Its protein product is CASSQGTSGRAYEQYF.

With regard to this clonotype: This may be a read error: a much more frequent sequence differs by one nucleotide. The chain uses TRBV6-2 or TRBV6-3 and TRBJ1-5; D gene ambiguous. Germline CDR1 MNHEY, CDR2 SVGEGT. This CDR3 has 16 residues. The CDR3: CASSYSKLGTNQPPHF. As DNA, the CDR3 is TGTGCCAGCAGTTACTCGAAATTGGGAACCAATCAGCCCCCGCATTTT.

This clonotype was counted a few times. V gene TRBV6-6 combines with J gene TRBJ2-6, with TRBD1 as a possible D gene (6 bases). There are 19 residues in the CDR3. V lost 3 bases and J 0 bases, leaving 18 bases between the germline ends. The V gene's germline CDR1 is MNHNY and CDR2 SVGAGI (reference sequence). The CDR3, as DNA: TGTGCCAGCAGTTATTCCGACAGGCCCTGGAGCTCTGGGGCCAACGTCCTGACTTTC. This encodes CASSYSDRPWSSGANVLTF.

Turning to this clonotype: An end of the junction differs from the germline gene, which may be a read error. The J gene is TRBJ2-2, the V gene TRBV4-2; perhaps TRBD1 as D (6 bases). The CDR3 spans 17 residues. Germline loops: CDR1 LGHNA, CDR2 YNFKEQ. In DNA, the CDR3 is TGTGCCTGCAGCCAAGATAGCGCGACAGGAAACACCGGGGAGCTGTTTTTT. Amino acid sequence: CACSQDSATGNTGELFF.